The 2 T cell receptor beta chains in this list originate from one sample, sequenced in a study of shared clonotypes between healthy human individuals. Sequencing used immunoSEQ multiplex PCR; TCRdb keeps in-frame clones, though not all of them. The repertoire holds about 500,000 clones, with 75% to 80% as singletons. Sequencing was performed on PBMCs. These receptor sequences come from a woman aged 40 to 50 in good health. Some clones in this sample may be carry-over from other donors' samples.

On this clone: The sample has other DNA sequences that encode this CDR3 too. The CDR3 DNA sequence: TGTGCCAGCAGCTTGGATTTCTACGAGCAGTACTTC. Translating gives CASSLDFYEQYF. The chain is built from TRBV5-4 and TRBJ2-7, with D uncertain. The germline V gene has CDR1 SGHNT and CDR2 YYREEE (reference sequence). The germline V and J ends were trimmed by 0 bases and 3 bases, with 4 bases remaining between them. The CDR3 length is 12 residues.

CDR3 protein: CASSGQNLAGPKNIQYF. CDR3 coding DNA: TGTGCCAGCAGTGGACAGAATCTAGCGGGTCCCAAAAACATTCAGTACTTC. This sequence joins TRBV6-1 and TRBJ2-4; 8 positions agree with TRBD2. The CDR3 has 17 amino acids. The V gene end was trimmed by 4 bases and the J gene end by 2 bases; junction bases not matched to a gene: 10. Germline V gene data show CDR1 as MNHNS and CDR2 as SASEGT.